This TCR beta chain stems from a study of immune cell composition in non-small cell lung cancer. Overall study: Tumours were mainly lung adenocarcinoma or squamous cell carcinoma.

Frozen unsorted single-cell suspensions supplied the genomic DNA. Concerning this clone: As yet, its antigen is unknown.

The V and J ends lost 3 bases and 2 bases respectively, with 16 bases between them. CDR3 length: 16 residues. Germline loops: CDR1 SEHNR, CDR2 FQNEAQ (reference sequence). The table came from immunoSEQ multiplex PCR; TCRdb's copy has only in-frame clones and leaves some out. The profile shows several thousand clones, more than 60% of them singletons. Study-wide results and caveats: Smoking pack-years did not significantly correlate with tumour TCR-beta clonality.

The clonotype was recovered from a human donor with non-small cell lung cancer. What was sequenced was lung tumor tissue. The genes are TRBV7-9 and TRBJ1-2, with a weak D call TRBD1 (5 bases). CDR3 region: CASSLGVIGGNYGYTF. CDR3 DNA sequence: TGTGCCAGCAGCTTGGGTGTGATTGGGGGGAACTATGGCTACACCTTC.